Here is one TCR beta chain with its context. What it recognizes is unknown. This specimen belongs to a study of a mutant IDH1 vaccine in newly diagnosed glioma. In the study overall: In some groups vaccination began 4-6 weeks post-radiotherapy; others received it with temozolomide. Among treated patients, around 60% were male and roughly 38% female, and mean age was approximately 43 years. Broader study findings: Across multiple MHC alleles, 93.3% of patients had vaccine-induced responses.

The sample's time point: week 23, last vaccination. Every vaccination contained 300 ug of the mutant IDH1 20-mer peptide and was paired with topical imiquimod. The study enrolled donors with new WHO grade 3 or 4 IDH1-mutant, ATRX-lost astrocytomas. CDR3 size: 15 residues. Germline V lookup: CDR1 MGHDK, CDR2 SYGVNS. Trimming cost V 6 bases and J 4 bases; bases outside gene matches: 7. Using immunoSEQ multiplex PCR, the repertoire was profiled, and TCRdb retains in-frame clones only, with some absent. The profile shows about 54,000 clones, approximately 87% of them singletons. The sequenced sample was PBMCs, obtained from a glioma patient whose treatment included an IDH1 peptide vaccine. This clonotype was obtained from a man aged 35-49 years with glioma. The genes are TRBV25-1 and TRBJ2-1; 9 bases are a match to TRBD1. Written as DNA, the CDR3 is TGTGCCAGCAGGAAAACAGGGGGCCCATACAATGAGCAGTTCTTC. Protein sequence: CASRKTGGPYNEQFF.